This entry features one TCR beta chain sequence. Antigen specificity is unknown. This sample stems from a study of cytomegalovirus exposure and HLA in healthy donors. PCR used 60 Vbeta primers and 13 Jbeta primers. Generated by immunoSEQ multiplex PCR, the TCRdb table keeps only in-frame clones and is missing some. This repertoire comprises tens of thousands of clones; its ten largest clones make up 15% to 19%. Overall study findings and caveats: For cytomegalovirus status, the classifier reportedly gave diagnoses with high specificity and sensitivity. In a later analysis, a genetic analysis reported fewer productive-TCR N-insertions in an Asian-associated ancestry cluster than the cohort average. Productive rates of about 90% or about 30% were seen for most TCR beta V segments in an earlier analysis.

V lost 3 bases and J lost 0, with 22 bases in between. In germline, CDR1 is SGHAT, CDR2 FQNNGV. The CDR3 sequence is 19 residues long. The sequencing input was PBMCs. This TCR came from a man between 45 and 60 years old in good health and CMV-seropositive. This rearrangement joins TRBV11-2 to TRBJ2-3; D is perhaps TRBD1 (6 bases). The CDR3 coding sequence is TGTGCCAGCAGCTTTCGCTTCGGCAGGGGATCACCTAGCACAGATACGCAGTATTTT. It translates to CASSFRFGRGSPSTDTQYF.